These 27 T cell receptor beta chains came from one sample sequenced in a study of T cell responses to AZD1222 COVID-19 vaccine (dated by TCRdb to the early 2020s). The sample's time point label is to be understood as: about 28 days (+/-7) after the second vaccine dose. According to the study, the label for this sample's treatment or condition signals: meningococcal conjugate vaccine given as trial control. The library was generated by the immunoSEQ multiplex PCR assay. Not all clones reach the TCRdb copy of this immuneACCESS table, which keeps in-frame sequences only. Checked studies attribute under half of the gap to unresolved V genes and leave the rest unexplained. Counted in this sample were about 140,000 clones; about 90% of them appeared once. The ten largest clones take up roughly 7.6% of the sample. The sample consisted of peripheral blood, taken 28 days after the second dose of the MenACWY control vaccine. The receptors were gathered from an adult who received the MenACWY meningococcal vaccine as a control.

This chain joins TRBV19 and TRBJ2-1; 11 bases match TRBD2. Germline V lookup: CDR1 LNHDA, CDR2 SQIVND (reference sequence). V shed 4 bases, J shed 9 bases, and the junction held 23 bases outside the gene matches. The CDR3 is made up of 20 amino acids. CDR3 coding DNA: TGTGCCAGTAGTAAAAGAAGACAAGATTTAGCGGGAGGGGCCCGATTTGAGCAGTTCTTC. This gives the protein CASSKRRQDLAGGARFEQFF.

The chain is built from TRBV3-1 (or the pseudogene TRBV3-2) and TRBJ2-7, with D unresolved. V was pared by 1 base and J by 4 bases, with 14 bases between. Germline V gene lookup returns CDR1 LGHDT and CDR2 YNNKEL (reference sequence). This CDR3 spans 15 amino acids. The CDR3 protein is CASSQVIVEEYEQYF. The CDR3 nucleotides are TGTGCCAGCAGCCAAGTCATCGTTGAGGAGTACGAGCAGTACTTC.

The V call is TRBV6-2 or TRBV6-3, the J call TRBJ2-4, with 11 bases lining up with TRBD1. Germline CDR1 MNHEY, CDR2 SVGEGT. This CDR3 has 15 residues. J was trimmed by 6 bases and V by 5 bases; bases with no gene match: 6. The CDR3 reads CASSTRTGGGNIQYF. The CDR3 nucleotides read TGTGCCAGCAGTACCCGGACAGGGGGCGGAAACATTCAGTACTTC.

The chain combines TRBV28 with TRBJ2-5; TRBD2 aligns across 11 bases. The CDR3 has 15 amino acids. The V gene end was trimmed by 7 bases and the J gene end by 5 bases; junction bases not matched to a gene: 9. Germline V gene sequence: CDR1 MDHEN, CDR2 SYDVKM. The CDR3 reads CASKGLAGGTETQYF. The CDR3 nucleotides are TGTGCCAGCAAGGGTCTAGCGGGAGGCACGGAGACCCAGTACTTC. Based on the CDR3 plus reference TRBV28 and TRBJ2-5, the full variable domain is DVKVTQSSRYLVKRTGEKVFLECVQDMDHENMFWYRQDPGLGLRLIYFSYDVKMKEKGDIPEGYSVSREKKERFSLILESASTNQTSMYLCASKGLAGGTETQYFGPGTRLLVL.

The chain carries TRBV15 and TRBJ1-1; no clear D gene. The V and J ends lost 0 bases and 4 bases respectively, with 18 bases between them. Looked up from germline, CDR1 is LNHNV and CDR2 is YYDKDF (reference sequence). This CDR3 region has 17 residues. This CDR3 reads CATSRDLGPATSTEAFF. The CDR3 DNA follows: TGTGCCACCAGCAGAGATCTCGGACCAGCGACGTCCACTGAAGCTTTCTTT.

The V gene is TRBV14, the J gene TRBJ1-1; D is unresolved. The CDR3 spans 13 residues. CDR1 SGHDN and CDR2 FVKESK come from the germline V gene. V shed 5 bases and J shed 0 bases, with 7 bases lying between them. CDR3 coding DNA: TGTGCCAGCAGCTTCACCATGAACACTGAAGCTTTCTTT. It is translated as CASSFTMNTEAFF. Supplemented by reference TRBV14 and TRBJ1-1, the full variable domain reads EAGVTQFPSHSVIEKGQTVTLRCDPISGHDNLYWYRRVMGKEIKFLLHFVKESKQDESGMPNNRFLAERTGGTYSTLKVQPAELEDSGVYFCASSFTMNTEAFFGQGTRLTVV.

This sequence joins TRBV2 and TRBJ1-1, with 7 bases aligning to TRBD1. CDR3 length: 14 amino acids. CDR1 and CDR2 from the germline V gene are SNHLY and FYNNEI. Germline trimming cut 5 bases from V and 2 bases from J; bases unmatched to any gene: 5. CDR3 bases: TGTGCCAGCAGTCCGGACAGGTTCAACACTGAAGCTTTCTTT. Protein sequence: CASSPDRFNTEAFF.

This chain joins TRBV19 and TRBJ2-7, with D possibly being TRBD2 (6 bases). The ends were cut back, 6 bases at V and 7 bases at J, with 16 bases in the middle. The CDR3 consists of 13 residues. Per the germline V gene, CDR1 is LNHDA and CDR2 is SQIVND (reference sequence). CDR3 sequence (DNA): TGTGCCAGTAGAGGTAGCGGAGGGTTTGAGCAGTACTTC. Translation gives CASRGSGGFEQYF.

The chain carries TRBV6-5 and TRBJ1-5, with D perhaps matching TRBD1 (6 bases). V was pared by 8 bases and J by 7 bases, with 15 bases between. CDR3 size: 13 residues. The germline CDR1 and CDR2 sequences are MNHEY and SVGAGI. CDR3 sequence reads: CASASGVRQPQHF. In nucleotides, the CDR3 is TGTGCCAGCGCATCAGGGGTAAGACAGCCCCAGCATTTT.

This chain uses TRBV18 with TRBJ2-5; possibly TRBD1 or TRBD2 for D (5 bases each). The CDR3 sequence is 14 residues long. The germline V and J ends were trimmed by 6 bases and 5 bases, with 16 bases remaining between them. Germline lookup yields CDR1 KGHSH and CDR2 LQKENI. CDR3 sequence (DNA): TGTGCCAGCTCCCCTCGGGGCAGGATGGAGACCCAGTACTTC. Translation: CASSPRGRMETQYF.

This chain links TRBV6-6 with TRBJ1-5; no clear D gene. V was clipped by 0 bases and J by 7 bases, with 10 bases between them. Looked up from germline, CDR1 is MNHNY and CDR2 is SVGAGI (reference sequence). The CDR3 has 14 residues. CDR3 coding DNA: TGTGCCAGCAGTTACTCGAGAGGGCGGCAGCCCCAGCATTTT. Its protein product is CASSYSRGRQPQHF.

The chain recombines TRBV7-8 with TRBJ1-4; D possibly corresponds to TRBD1 (6 bases). CDR3 size: 16 residues. Germline V gene sequence: CDR1 SGHVS, CDR2 FQNEAQ. Trimming took 8 bases from V and 4 from J, leaving 20 bases between them. CDR3 residues: CASGTVRGQFNEKLFF. CDR3 coding DNA: TGTGCCAGCGGGACTGTACGTGGACAGTTTAATGAAAAACTGTTTTTT.

V gene TRBV11-2 combines with J gene TRBJ2-3; TRBD2 matches 12 bases. The CDR3 spans 16 residues. Germline CDR1 and CDR2: SGHAT and FQNNGV. V lost 3 bases and J lost 2; bases outside the gene matches: 3. CDR3 nucleotides: TGTGCCAGCAGCTTCCGACTAGCGGGAGTCACAGATACGCAGTATTTT. It encodes CASSFRLAGVTDTQYF.

V usage is TRBV2 and J usage is TRBJ1-4, with a weak D call TRBD1 (5 bases). Trimming pared 0 bases from V and 14 bases from J, leaving 13 bases between. The CDR3 spans 13 residues. In germline, CDR1 is SNHLY, CDR2 FYNNEI. The CDR3 loop is CASSEAWTSGLFF. CDR3 coding DNA: TGTGCCAGCAGTGAAGCGTGGACATCAGGGCTGTTTTTT.

This sequence joins TRBV28 and TRBJ2-2; 8 nucleotides match TRBD1. Germline CDR1 reads MDHEN; CDR2 reads SYDVKM. V was pared by 7 bases and J by 0 bases, with 4 bases of the junction left unmatched. The length of the CDR3 is 15 residues. The CDR3 DNA reads TGTGCCAGCAAGGGGGGACAGGCGAACACCGGGGAGCTGTTTTTT. This encodes CASKGGQANTGELFF.

The V and J genes are TRBV2 and TRBJ2-1; the match to TRBD2 covers 8 bases. The CDR3 length is 16 residues. V shed 5 bases, J shed 1 base, and the junction held 7 bases outside the gene matches. Germline CDR1 is SNHLY and CDR2 is FYNNEI. The CDR3 region is CASSSQTSVSYNEQFF. In nucleotides, the CDR3 is TGTGCCAGCAGTTCCCAGACTAGCGTGTCCTACAATGAGCAGTTCTTC.

The rearrangement uses TRBV3-1 (or the pseudogene TRBV3-2) and TRBJ1-4, with D possibly TRBD1 on 6 matching bases. The CDR3 spans 15 residues. Germline V gene sequence: CDR1 LGHDT, CDR2 YNNKEL (reference sequence). Trimming left V 6 bases short and J 7 bases short, with 18 bases between. CDR3 sequence: CASRAKGDTGEKLFF. The CDR3 bases are TGTGCCAGCAGGGCCAAGGGGGATACGGGTGAAAAACTGTTTTTT.

V and J are TRBV7-9 and TRBJ1-2, with 10 nucleotides matching TRBD1. The CDR3 length is 16 residues. The J segment lost 0 bases and the V segment lost 5 bases, leaving 6 bases of the junction unmatched. Germline values: CDR1 SEHNR, CDR2 FQNEAQ (reference sequence). The DNA for the CDR3 is TGTGCCAGCAGCGCTACCGGGACAGGGGCTAACTATGGCTACACCTTC. It encodes CASSATGTGANYGYTF.

V is TRBV18 and J is TRBJ2-1; a possible D gene is TRBD2 (5 bases). The CDR3 runs 11 residues. Trimming took 1 base from V and 12 from J, leaving 7 bases between them. CDR1 KGHSH and CDR2 LQKENI come from the germline V gene. CDR3 nucleotide sequence: TGTGCCAGCTCACCACAGACTACGCAGTTCTTC. This encodes CASSPQTTQFF.

The V gene is TRBV28, the J gene TRBJ1-2; D perhaps matches TRBD1 (5 bases). Germline V gene sequence: CDR1 MDHEN, CDR2 SYDVKM. The length of the CDR3 is 13 residues. The V gene lost 5 bases and the J gene lost 3 bases, with 10 bases spanning the gap. DNA for the CDR3: TGTGCCAGCAGTCAAACAGGACACTATGGCTACACCTTC. Translation gives CASSQTGHYGYTF.

V and J are TRBV6-5 and TRBJ2-2, with D hard to call. The CDR3 length is 15 residues. Germline values: CDR1 MNHEY, CDR2 SVGAGI. V was pared by 1 base and J by 3 bases, with 9 bases between. The CDR3 loop is CASSYFPLHTGELFF. The CDR3 bases are TGTGCCAGCAGTTACTTTCCGCTTCACACCGGGGAGCTGTTTTTT.

This chain connects TRBV28 to TRBJ1-2; 10 bases map to TRBD1. Germline lookup yields CDR1 MDHEN and CDR2 SYDVKM. The V gene end was trimmed by 10 bases and the J gene end by 5 bases; junction bases not matched to a gene: 10. The CDR3 has 14 residues. As DNA, the CDR3 is TGTGCCAACCAGCCCAGGACAGGGGGTTATGGCTACACCTTC. It specifies CANQPRTGGYGYTF.

V and J are TRBV14 and TRBJ1-1; D is ambiguous. The CDR3 has 13 amino acids. CDR1 and CDR2 (germline): SGHDN, FVKESK. V was shortened by 5 bases and J by 2 bases, with 9 bases between the two germline ends. CDR3 in DNA: TGTGCCAGCAGCATCCAGAGCAACACTGAAGCTTTCTTT. This encodes CASSIQSNTEAFF.

The chain carries TRBV29-1 and TRBJ2-1; 7 nucleotides match TRBD2. The CDR3 is made up of 12 amino acids. With V trimmed by 5 bases and J by 6 bases, 4 bases remained unmatched. Germline V gene lookup returns CDR1 SQVTM and CDR2 ANQGSEA. CDR3 loop: CSVQGLVNEQFF. As DNA, the CDR3 is TGCAGCGTTCAAGGACTAGTCAATGAGCAGTTCTTC.

The genes are TRBV28 and TRBJ1-3, with 9 bases fitting TRBD1. CDR1 and CDR2 from the germline V gene are MDHEN and SYDVKM. The V and J ends lost 5 bases and 0 bases, in that order; junction bases with no gene match: 5. The CDR3 length is 16 residues. The CDR3 nucleotides are TGTGCCAGCAGTGGGGACAGGGCTACCTCTGGAAACACCATATATTTT. It translates to CASSGDRATSGNTIYF.

The genes are TRBV12-3 or TRBV12-4 and TRBJ2-7, with TRBD2 identical over 8 bases. V shed 5 bases and J 4 bases; nucleotides not matched to a gene: 4. CDR3 size: 13 residues. The CDR3 loop is CASSRTSGYEQYF. The CDR3 DNA sequence: TGTGCCAGCAGTCGAACTAGCGGATACGAGCAGTACTTC.

The CDR3 loop is CATSDPGSIENNEQFF. The CDR3, as DNA: TGTGCCACCAGTGATCCAGGGTCGATTGAGAACAATGAGCAGTTCTTC. V and J are TRBV24-1 and TRBJ2-1, with D maybe TRBD1 (5 bases). The V end was cut by 3 bases, the J end by 5 bases, with 16 bases between. CDR3 length: 16 residues. Germline V lookup: CDR1 KGHDR, CDR2 SFDVKD.